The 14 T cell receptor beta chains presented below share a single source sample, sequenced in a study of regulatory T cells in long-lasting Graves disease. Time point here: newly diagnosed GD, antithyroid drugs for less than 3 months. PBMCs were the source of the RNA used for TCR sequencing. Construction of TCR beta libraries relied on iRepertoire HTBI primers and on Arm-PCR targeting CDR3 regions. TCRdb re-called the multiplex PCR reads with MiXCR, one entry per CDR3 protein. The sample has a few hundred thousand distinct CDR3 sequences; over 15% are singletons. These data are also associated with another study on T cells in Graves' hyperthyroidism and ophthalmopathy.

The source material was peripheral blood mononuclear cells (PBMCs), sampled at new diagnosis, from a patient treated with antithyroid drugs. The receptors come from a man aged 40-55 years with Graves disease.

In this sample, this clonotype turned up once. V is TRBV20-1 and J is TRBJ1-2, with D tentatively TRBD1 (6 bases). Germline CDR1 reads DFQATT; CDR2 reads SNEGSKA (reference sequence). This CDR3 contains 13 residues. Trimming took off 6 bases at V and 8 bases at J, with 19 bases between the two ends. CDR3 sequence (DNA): TGCAGTGCATCCGGGACACTCTCTCGGGGCTACACCTTC. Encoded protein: CSASGTLSRGYTF.

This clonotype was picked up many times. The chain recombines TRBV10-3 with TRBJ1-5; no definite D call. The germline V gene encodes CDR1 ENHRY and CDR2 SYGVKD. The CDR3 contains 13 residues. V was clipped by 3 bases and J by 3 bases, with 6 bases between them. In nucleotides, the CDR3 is TGTGCCATCAGTGACAGACTCAATCAGCCCCAGCATTTT. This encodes CAISDRLNQPQHF.

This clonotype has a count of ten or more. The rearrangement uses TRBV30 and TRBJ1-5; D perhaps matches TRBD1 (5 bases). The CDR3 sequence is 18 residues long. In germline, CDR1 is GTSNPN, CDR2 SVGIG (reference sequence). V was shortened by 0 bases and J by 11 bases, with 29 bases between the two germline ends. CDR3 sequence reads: CAWSVLGDPRPSISAQHF. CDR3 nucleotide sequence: TGTGCCTGGAGTGTGCTTGGGGACCCACGTCCCTCAATATCGGCCCAGCATTTT.

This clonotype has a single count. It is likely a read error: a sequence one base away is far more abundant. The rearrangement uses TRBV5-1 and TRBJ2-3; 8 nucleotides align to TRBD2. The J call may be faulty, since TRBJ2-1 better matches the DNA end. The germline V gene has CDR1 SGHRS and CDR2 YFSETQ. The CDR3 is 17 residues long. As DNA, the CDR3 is TGCGCCGGCAGCGGGGCGGGGGGCCCTAGACTTAACAATGAGCAGTTCTTC. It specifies CAGSGAGGPRLNNEQFF.

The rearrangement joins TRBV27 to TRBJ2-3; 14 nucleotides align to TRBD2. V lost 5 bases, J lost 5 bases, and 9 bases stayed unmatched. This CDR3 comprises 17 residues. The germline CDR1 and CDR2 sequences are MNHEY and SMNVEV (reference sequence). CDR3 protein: CASSTRLAGGQGDTQYF. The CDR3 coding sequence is TGTGCCAGCAGTACTAGACTAGCGGGGGGGCAGGGAGATACGCAGTATTTT.

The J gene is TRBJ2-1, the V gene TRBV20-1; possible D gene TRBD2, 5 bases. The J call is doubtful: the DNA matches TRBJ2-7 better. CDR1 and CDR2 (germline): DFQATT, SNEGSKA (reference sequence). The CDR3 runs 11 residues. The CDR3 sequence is CSALGNYEQYF. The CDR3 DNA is TGCAGTGCCCTCGGGAACTACGAGCAGTACTTC.

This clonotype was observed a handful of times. In DNA form, the CDR3 reads TGTGCCAGCAGGAGAGCGGGGGGGCGGACAGATACGCAGTATTTT. Protein: CASRRAGGRTDTQYF. The chain has TRBV5-4 and TRBJ2-3; 10 nucleotides match TRBD2. The germline gives CDR1 SGHNT, CDR2 YYREEE (reference sequence). With V trimmed by 5 bases and J by 3 bases, 6 bases remained unmatched. The CDR3 has 15 residues.

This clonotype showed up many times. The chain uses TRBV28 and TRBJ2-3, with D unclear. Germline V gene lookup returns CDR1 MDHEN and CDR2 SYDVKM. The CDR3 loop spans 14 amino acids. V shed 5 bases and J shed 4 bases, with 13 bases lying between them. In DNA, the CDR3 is TGTGCCAGCAGTCCCCCCGTTGGGCCAGATACGCAGTATTTT. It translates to CASSPPVGPDTQYF. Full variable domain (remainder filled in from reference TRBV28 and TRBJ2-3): DVKVTQSSRYLVKRTGEKVFLECVQDMDHENMFWYRQDPGLGLRLIYFSYDVKMKEKGDIPEGYSVSREKKERFSLILESASTNQTSMYLCASSPPVGPDTQYFGPGTRLTVL.

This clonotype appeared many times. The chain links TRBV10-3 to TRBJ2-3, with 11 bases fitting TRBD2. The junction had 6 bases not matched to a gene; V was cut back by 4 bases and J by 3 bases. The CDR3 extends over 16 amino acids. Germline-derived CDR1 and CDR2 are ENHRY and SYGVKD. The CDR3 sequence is CAISGVAGGPTDTQYF. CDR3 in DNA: TGTGCCATCAGTGGGGTAGCGGGGGGGCCGACAGATACGCAGTATTTT.

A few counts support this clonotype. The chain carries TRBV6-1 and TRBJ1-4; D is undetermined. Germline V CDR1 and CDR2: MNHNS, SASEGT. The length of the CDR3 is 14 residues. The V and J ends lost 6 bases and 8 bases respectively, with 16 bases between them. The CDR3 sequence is CASSRRAVREKLFF. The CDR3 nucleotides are TGTGCCAGCAGCCGAAGAGCCGTACGGGAAAAACTGTTTTTT.

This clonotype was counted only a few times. CDR3: CSVRGDSNSPLHF. CDR3 bases: TGCAGTGTTAGGGGGGACAGTAATTCACCCCTCCACTTT. The rearrangement uses TRBV20-1 and TRBJ1-6, with 7 bases identical to TRBD1. V dropped 7 bases and J dropped 6; count of bases not matched to a gene: 6. Per germline, CDR1 DFQATT and CDR2 SNEGSKA (reference sequence). The CDR3 is made up of 13 amino acids.

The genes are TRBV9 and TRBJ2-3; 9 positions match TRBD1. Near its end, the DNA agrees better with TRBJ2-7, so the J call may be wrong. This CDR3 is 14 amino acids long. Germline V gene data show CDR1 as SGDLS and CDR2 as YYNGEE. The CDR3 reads CASSGGQGRNEQYF. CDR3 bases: TGTGCCAGCAGCGGGGGACAGGGTCGGAACGAGCAGTACTTC.

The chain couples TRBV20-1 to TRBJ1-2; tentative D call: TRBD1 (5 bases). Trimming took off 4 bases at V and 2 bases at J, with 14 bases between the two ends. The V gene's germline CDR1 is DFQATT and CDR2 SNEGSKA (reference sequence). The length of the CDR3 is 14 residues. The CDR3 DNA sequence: TGCAGTGCTACAGAGATGAGACAGAACTATGGCTACACCTTC. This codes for CSATEMRQNYGYTF.

CDR3 in amino acids: CAISKGSYEQYF. The CDR3 coding sequence is TGTGCCATCAGCAAGGGGTCCTACGAGCAGTACTTC. This sequence joins TRBV10-3 and TRBJ2-7; a possible D gene is TRBD1 (5 bases). Germline V gene sequence: CDR1 ENHRY, CDR2 SYGVKD. The CDR3 extends over 12 amino acids. V lost 6 bases and J 1 base, leaving 7 bases between the germline ends.